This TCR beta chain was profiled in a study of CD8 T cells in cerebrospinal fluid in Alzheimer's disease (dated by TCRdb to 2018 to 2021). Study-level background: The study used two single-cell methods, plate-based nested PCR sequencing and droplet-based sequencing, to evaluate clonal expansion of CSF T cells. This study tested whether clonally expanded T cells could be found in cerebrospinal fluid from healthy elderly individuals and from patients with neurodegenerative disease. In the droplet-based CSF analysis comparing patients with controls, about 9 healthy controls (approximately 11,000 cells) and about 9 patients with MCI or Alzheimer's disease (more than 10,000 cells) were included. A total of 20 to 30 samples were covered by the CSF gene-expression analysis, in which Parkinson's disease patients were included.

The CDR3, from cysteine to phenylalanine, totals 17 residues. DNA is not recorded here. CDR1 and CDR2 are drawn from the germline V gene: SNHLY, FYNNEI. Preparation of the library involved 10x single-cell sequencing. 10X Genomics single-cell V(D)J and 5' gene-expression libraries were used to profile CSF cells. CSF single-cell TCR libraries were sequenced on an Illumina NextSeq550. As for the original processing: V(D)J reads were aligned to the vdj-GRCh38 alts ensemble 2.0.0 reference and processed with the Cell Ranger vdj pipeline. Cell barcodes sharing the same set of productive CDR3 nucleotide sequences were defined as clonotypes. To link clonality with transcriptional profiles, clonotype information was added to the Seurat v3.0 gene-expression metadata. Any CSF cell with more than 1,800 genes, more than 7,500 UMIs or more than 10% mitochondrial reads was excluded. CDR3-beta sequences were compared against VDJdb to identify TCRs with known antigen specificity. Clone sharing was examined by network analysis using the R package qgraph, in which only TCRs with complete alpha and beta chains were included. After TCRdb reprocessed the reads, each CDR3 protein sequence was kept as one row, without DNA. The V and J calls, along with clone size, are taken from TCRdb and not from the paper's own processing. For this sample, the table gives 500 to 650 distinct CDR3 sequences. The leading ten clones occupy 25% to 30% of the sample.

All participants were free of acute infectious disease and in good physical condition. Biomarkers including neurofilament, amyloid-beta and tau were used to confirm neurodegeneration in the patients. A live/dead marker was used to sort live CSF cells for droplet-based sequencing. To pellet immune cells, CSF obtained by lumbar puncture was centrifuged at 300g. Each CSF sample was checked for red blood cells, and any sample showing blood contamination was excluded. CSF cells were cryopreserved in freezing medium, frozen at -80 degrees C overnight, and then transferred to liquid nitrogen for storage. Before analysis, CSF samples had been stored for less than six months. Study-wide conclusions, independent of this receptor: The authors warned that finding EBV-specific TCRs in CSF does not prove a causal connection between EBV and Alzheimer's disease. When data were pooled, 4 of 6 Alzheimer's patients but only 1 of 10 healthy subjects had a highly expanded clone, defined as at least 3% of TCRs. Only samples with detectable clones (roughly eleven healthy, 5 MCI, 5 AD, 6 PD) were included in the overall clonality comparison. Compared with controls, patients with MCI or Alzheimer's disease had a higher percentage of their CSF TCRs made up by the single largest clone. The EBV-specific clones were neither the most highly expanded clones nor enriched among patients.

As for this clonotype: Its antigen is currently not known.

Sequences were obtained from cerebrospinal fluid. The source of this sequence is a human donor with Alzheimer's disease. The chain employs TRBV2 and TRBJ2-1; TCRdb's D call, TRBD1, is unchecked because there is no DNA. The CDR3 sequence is CASMGWWITGVPYEQFF.